A single sample is the source of the 7 T cell receptor beta chains below, sequenced in a study of CD8 T cells in ankylosing spondylitis (dated by TCRdb to about 2017). The library was built by means of 5' RACE. Sequencing used an Illumina HiSeq 2500. TCRdb trimmed the raw reads at Q25, called clones with MiXCR and kept productive beta chains. Every distinct CDR3 protein forms one entry, paired with its most common genes and DNA. The table for this sample lists roughly 230,000 distinct CDR3 sequences; under 20% of them were counted only once. Under 40% of the sample lies in the top ten. The sequenced material came from blood, either unsorted or a sorted T cell fraction (not recorded which). The receptors originated from a male donor with ankylosing spondylitis or in good health (not recorded which).

The V call is TRBV4-2, the J call TRBJ1-1; D is unclear. V lost 4 bases to trimming and J lost 1 base, with 10 bases between them. The CDR3 length is 14 residues. CDR1 and CDR2 (germline): LGHNA, YNFKEQ. CDR3 DNA: TGTGCCAGCAGCCCGAGTTGGAGGAACACTGAAGCTTTCTTT. Translation gives CASSPSWRNTEAFF.

This clonotype appeared many times. The CDR3 region is CASSQDFTNTEAFF. The CDR3 nucleotides read TGCGCCAGCAGCCAAGACTTCACCAACACTGAAGCTTTCTTT. This chain links TRBV4-1 with TRBJ1-1; D remains unclear. The V gene lost 0 bases and the J gene lost 2 bases, with 7 bases spanning the gap. Germline lookup yields CDR1 MGHRA and CDR2 YSYEKL. The CDR3 loop spans 14 amino acids.

Many counts were recorded for this clonotype. The DNA of the CDR3 is TGTGCCAGCAGTTACGGTAGCGGGAGGGCCGCAGATACGCAGTATTTT. It codes for CASSYGSGRAADTQYF. This rearrangement joins TRBV6-5 to TRBJ2-3, with 11 bases identical to TRBD2. This CDR3 spans 16 amino acids. J was trimmed by 4 bases and V by 2 bases; bases with no gene match: 5. CDR1 and CDR2 from the germline V gene are MNHEY and SVGAGI.

The sample holds many counts of this clonotype. This sequence joins TRBV3-1 and TRBJ2-7, with unresolved D. Between the trimmed V and J ends, which lost 5 bases and 0 bases, there was a span of 5 bases. CDR1 and CDR2 (germline): LGHDT, YNNKEL (reference sequence). The length of the CDR3 is 12 residues. The CDR3 nucleotides read TGTGCCAGCAGCGAGAGCTCCTACGAGCAGTACTTC. Its translation: CASSESSYEQYF.

This clonotype was seen more than once but under ten times. This sequence joins TRBV6-2 or TRBV6-3 and TRBJ2-7; 8 bases are a match to TRBD1. The CDR3 runs to 14 residues. From germline, CDR1 is MNHEY and CDR2 SVGEGT. The V segment lost 5 bases and the J segment 4 bases; nucleotides outside the gene matches: 7. CDR3 loop: CASSNRDRRYEQYF. CDR3 coding DNA: TGTGCCAGCAGTAACCGGGACAGGAGATACGAGCAGTACTTC.

This clonotype showed up just a few times. The chain couples TRBV28 to TRBJ2-7; TRBD2 matches at 9 bases. Germline V gene data show CDR1 as MDHEN and CDR2 as SYDVKM. The trim removed 3 bases at V and 3 bases at J, leaving 15 bases unmatched. The CDR3 runs to 18 residues. DNA of the CDR3: TGTGCCAGCAGTTTCGCTCCTGGCTCCGGGACTAGCTACTACGAGCAGTACTTC. It codes for CASSFAPGSGTSYYEQYF. The whole variable domain, remainder taken from reference TRBV28 and TRBJ2-7, is DVKVTQSSRYLVKRTGEKVFLECVQDMDHENMFWYRQDPGLGLRLIYFSYDVKMKEKGDIPEGYSVSREKKERFSLILESASTNQTSMYLCASSFAPGSGTSYYEQYFGPGTRLTVT.

V and J are TRBV24-1 and TRBJ2-1; no clear D. V dropped 3 bases and J dropped 9 bases, with 5 bases sitting between them. The germline gives CDR1 KGHDR, CDR2 SFDVKD. CDR3 size: 11 residues. As DNA, the CDR3 is TGTGCCACCAGTGATCAATCTGAGCAGTTCTTC. Protein sequence: CATSDQSEQFF.